Shown below are 2 T cell receptor beta chains from a single sample sequenced in a study of cytomegalovirus exposure and HLA in healthy donors. TCRdb keeps only in-frame clones here, not all; method: immunoSEQ multiplex PCR. The data show 150,000 to 180,000 clones, roughly 84% seen once. The source material was PBMCs. The source is a human donor in good health.

The chain has TRBV6-5 and TRBJ1-1; 9 bases are a match to TRBD1. Germline V CDR1 and CDR2: MNHEY, SVGAGI. V lost 2 bases, J lost 4 bases, and 5 bases stayed unmatched. This CDR3 region has 15 residues. CDR3 coding DNA: TGTGCCAGCAGTTACACTAAGACAGGGGGCACTGAAGCTTTCTTT. This codes for CASSYTKTGGTEAFF.

This clone was counted a few times. V and J are TRBV4-1 and TRBJ2-7; 10 bases line up with TRBD1. The junction had 8 bases not matched to a gene; V was cut back by 6 bases and J by 6 bases. The CDR3 extends over 14 amino acids. Germline values: CDR1 MGHRA, CDR2 YSYEKL. The CDR3 bases are TGCGCCAGCAGTCCGGGACAGGGGAGAGGCGAGCAGTACTTC. It codes for CASSPGQGRGEQYF.